The sequence of this T cell receptor (beta chain) was determined in a study of Graves' ophthalmopathy and Graves' hyperthyroidism. CDR3 regions of TCR beta were amplified from RNA transcripts. HTBI primers served in a first-round RT-PCR, which a second-round multiplex PCR followed. TCRdb reprocessed the multiplex PCR reads with MiXCR, giving one entry per CDR3 protein. The sample has approximately 330,000 distinct CDR3 sequences, roughly a sixth seen once; the top ten hold 9% to 15%. J gave up 2 bases and V 0 bases, and 14 bases lay outside the gene matches. CDR3 length: 18 residues. Germline lookup yields CDR1 SGHRS and CDR2 YFSETQ. This clonotype showed up many times.

The chain links TRBV5-1 to TRBJ2-7; 7 nucleotides line up with TRBD1. The source of this sequence is an adult man with Graves' ophthalmopathy. What was sequenced was peripheral blood. CDR3 amino acids: CASSLGFNRDRPTYEQYF. CDR3 bases: TGCGCCAGCAGCTTGGGATTTAACCGGGACAGACCGACCTACGAGCAGTACTTC.